Described below is a single TCR beta chain sequence and its context. Its antigen is as yet unknown. The junction departs from germline at one end; a sequencing error may be responsible. The sample comes from a study of cytomegalovirus exposure and HLA in healthy donors. A multiplex PCR was run with 60 Vbeta primers and 13 Jbeta primers. TCRdb's table, derived via immunoSEQ multiplex PCR, lists solely in-frame clones and lacks some. The sample includes approximately 190,000 clones, approximately 70% seen only once; the top ten take around 3%. This CDR3 comprises 14 residues. Germline V gene data show CDR1 as SGHVS and CDR2 as FQNEAQ. Study outcomes and limitations: 87-base-pair reads could not separate some V segments, including TRBV6-2 and TRBV6-3. Cytomegalovirus-associated TCR beta chains were listed, numbering 150 to 200.

This chain uses TRBV7-8 with TRBJ1-1, with D uncertain. The origin of this receptor is a man aged 40-55 years in good health and CMV-seropositive. Input material: PBMCs. CDR3 bases: TGTGCCAGCAGCTTAGATTGGAGGTCCACTGGAGCTTTCTTT. This encodes CASSLDWRSTGAFF.